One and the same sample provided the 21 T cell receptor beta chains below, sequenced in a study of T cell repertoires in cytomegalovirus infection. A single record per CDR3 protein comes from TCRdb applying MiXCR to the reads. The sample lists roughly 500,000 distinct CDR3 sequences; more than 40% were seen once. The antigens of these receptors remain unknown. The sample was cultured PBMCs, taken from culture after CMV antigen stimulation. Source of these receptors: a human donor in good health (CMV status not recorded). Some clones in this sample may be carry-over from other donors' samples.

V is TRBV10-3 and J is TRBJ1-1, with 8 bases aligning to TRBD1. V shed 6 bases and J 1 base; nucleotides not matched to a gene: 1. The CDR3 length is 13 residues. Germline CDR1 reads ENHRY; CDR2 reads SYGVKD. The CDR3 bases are TGTGCCATCAGAACAGGGGGGAACACTGAAGCTTTCTTT. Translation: CAIRTGGNTEAFF.

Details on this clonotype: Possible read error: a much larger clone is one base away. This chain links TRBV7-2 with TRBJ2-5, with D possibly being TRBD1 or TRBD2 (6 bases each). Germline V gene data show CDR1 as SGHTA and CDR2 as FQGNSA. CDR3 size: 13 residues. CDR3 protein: CASSLRGQETRYF. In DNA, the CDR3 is TGTGCCAGCAGCTTACGGGGGCAAGAGACCCGGTACTTC.

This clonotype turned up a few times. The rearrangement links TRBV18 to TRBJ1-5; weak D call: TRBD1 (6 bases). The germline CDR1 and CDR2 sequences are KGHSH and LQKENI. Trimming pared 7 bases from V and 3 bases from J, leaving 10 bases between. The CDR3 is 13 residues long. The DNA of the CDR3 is TGTGCCAGCTTACAGGGTTACAATCAGCCCCAGCATTTT. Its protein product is CASLQGYNQPQHF.

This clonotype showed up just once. The CDR3 nucleotides are TGTGCCAGCAGCTTAGCGGGGGGGGGCCGAAGGGCGACGCAGTATTTT. This gives the protein CASSLAGGGRRATQYF. The V and J genes are TRBV7-2 and TRBJ2-3; possible D gene TRBD2, 7 bases. Germline-derived CDR1 and CDR2 are SGHTA and FQGNSA. V was pared by 0 bases and J by 9 bases, with 19 bases between. This CDR3 has 16 residues.

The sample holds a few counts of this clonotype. CDR3 region: CASSIPLAGDWNEQFF. In DNA, the CDR3 is TGTGCCAGTAGTATACCCCTGGCGGGAGACTGGAATGAGCAGTTCTTC. J is TRBJ2-1 and V is TRBV19; TRBD2 matches 7 bases. Trimming cost V 2 bases and J 7 bases; bases outside gene matches: 11. CDR3 length equals 16 residues. Germline V gene sequence: CDR1 LNHDA, CDR2 SQIVND (reference sequence).

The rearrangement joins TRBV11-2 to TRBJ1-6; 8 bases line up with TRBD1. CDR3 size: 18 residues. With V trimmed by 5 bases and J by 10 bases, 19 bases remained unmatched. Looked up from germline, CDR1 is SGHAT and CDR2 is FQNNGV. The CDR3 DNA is TGTGCCAGCAGCCAAGGATGGATAAGGACAGGGTACGGGTCACCCCTCCACTTT. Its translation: CASSQGWIRTGYGSPLHF.

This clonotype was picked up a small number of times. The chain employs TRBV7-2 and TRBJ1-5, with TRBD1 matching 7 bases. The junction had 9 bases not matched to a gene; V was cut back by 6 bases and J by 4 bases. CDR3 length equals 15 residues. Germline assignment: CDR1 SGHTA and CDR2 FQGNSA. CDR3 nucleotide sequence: TGTGCCAGCAGAGGCGCAGGGGGTGGGAATCAGCCCCAGCATTTT. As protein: CASRGAGGGNQPQHF.

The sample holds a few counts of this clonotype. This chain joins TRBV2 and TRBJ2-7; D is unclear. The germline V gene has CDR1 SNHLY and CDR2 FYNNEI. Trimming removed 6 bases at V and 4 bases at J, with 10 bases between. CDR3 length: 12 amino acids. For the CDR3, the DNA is TGTGCCAGCAGGGAGATCCTTTACGAGCAGTACTTC. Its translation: CASREILYEQYF.

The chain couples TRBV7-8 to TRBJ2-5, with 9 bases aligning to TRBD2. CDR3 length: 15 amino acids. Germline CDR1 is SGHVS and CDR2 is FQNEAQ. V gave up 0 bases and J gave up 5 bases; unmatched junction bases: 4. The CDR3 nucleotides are TGTGCCAGCAGCTTAGCCCGGACTAGCGTGGAGACCCAGTACTTC. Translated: CASSLARTSVETQYF. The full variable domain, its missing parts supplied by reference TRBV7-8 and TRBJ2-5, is GAGVSQSPRYKVAKRGQDVALRCDPISGHVSLFWYQQALGQGPEFLTYFQNEAQLDKSGLPSDRFFAERPEGSVSTLKIQRTQQEDSAVYLCASSLARTSVETQYFGPGTRLLVL.

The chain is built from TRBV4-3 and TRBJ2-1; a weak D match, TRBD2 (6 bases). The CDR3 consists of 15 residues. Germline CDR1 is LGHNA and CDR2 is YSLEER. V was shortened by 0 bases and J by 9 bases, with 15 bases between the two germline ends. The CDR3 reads CASSQDGTPGGEQFF. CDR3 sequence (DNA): TGCGCCAGCAGCCAAGATGGGACCCCCGGGGGTGAGCAGTTCTTC.

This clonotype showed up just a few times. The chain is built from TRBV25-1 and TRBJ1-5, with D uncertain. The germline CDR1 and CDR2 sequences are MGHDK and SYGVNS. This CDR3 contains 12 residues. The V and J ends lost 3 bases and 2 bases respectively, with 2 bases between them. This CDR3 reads CASSEGNQPQHF. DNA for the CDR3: TGTGCCAGCAGTGAGGGCAATCAGCCCCAGCATTTT. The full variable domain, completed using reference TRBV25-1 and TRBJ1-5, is EADIYQTPRYLVIGTGKKITLECSQTMGHDKMYWYQQDPGMELHLIHYSYGVNSTEKGDLSSESTVSRIRTEHFPLTLESARPSHTSQYLCASSEGNQPQHFGDGTRLSIL.

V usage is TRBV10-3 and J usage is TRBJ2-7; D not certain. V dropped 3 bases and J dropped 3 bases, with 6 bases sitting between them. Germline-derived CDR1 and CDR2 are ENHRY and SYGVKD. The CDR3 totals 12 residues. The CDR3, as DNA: TGTGCCATCAGTGACAACCGCTACGAGCAGTACTTC. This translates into CAISDNRYEQYF.

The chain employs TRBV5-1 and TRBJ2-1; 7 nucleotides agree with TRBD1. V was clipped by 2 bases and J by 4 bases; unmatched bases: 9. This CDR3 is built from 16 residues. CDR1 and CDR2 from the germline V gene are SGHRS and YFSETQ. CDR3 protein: CASSFSGDRLYNEQFF. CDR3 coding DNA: TGCGCCAGCAGCTTCTCTGGGGACAGACTGTACAATGAGCAGTTCTTC.

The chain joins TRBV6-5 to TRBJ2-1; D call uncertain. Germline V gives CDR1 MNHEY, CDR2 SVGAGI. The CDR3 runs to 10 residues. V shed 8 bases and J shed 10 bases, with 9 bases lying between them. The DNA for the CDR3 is TGTGCCAGCGGGGATGTCGAGCAGTTCTTC. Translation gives CASGDVEQFF.

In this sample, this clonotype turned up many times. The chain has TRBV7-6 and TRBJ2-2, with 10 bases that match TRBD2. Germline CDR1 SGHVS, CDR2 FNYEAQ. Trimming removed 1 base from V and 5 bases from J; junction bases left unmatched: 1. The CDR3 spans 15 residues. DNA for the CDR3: TGTGCCAGCAGCTTAGGGACTAGCGGTACCGGGGAGCTGTTTTTT. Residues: CASSLGTSGTGELFF.

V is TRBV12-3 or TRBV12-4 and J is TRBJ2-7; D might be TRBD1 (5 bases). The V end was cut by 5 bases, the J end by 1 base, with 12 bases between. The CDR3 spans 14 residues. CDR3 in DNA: TGTGCCAGCAGTAACTCAGGGCCGTCCTACGAGCAGTACTTC. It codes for CASSNSGPSYEQYF.

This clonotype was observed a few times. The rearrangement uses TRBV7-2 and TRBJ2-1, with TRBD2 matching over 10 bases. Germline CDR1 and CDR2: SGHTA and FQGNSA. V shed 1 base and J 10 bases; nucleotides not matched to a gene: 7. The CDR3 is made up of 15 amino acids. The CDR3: CASSLGLAGVREQFF. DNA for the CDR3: TGTGCCAGCAGCTTAGGGCTAGCGGGGGTAAGGGAGCAGTTCTTC. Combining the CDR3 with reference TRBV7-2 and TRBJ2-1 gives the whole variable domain GAGVSQSPSNKVTEKGKDVELRCDPISGHTALYWYRQSLGQGLEFLIYFQGNSAPDKSGLPSDRFSAERTGGSVSTLTIQRTQQEDSAVYLCASSLGLAGVREQFFGPGTRLTVL.

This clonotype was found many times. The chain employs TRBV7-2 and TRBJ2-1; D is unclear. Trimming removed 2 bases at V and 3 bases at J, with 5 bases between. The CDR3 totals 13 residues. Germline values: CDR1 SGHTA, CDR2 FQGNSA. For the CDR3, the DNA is TGTGCCAGCAGCTTAAGCCTCTACAATGAGCAGTTCTTC. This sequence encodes CASSLSLYNEQFF.

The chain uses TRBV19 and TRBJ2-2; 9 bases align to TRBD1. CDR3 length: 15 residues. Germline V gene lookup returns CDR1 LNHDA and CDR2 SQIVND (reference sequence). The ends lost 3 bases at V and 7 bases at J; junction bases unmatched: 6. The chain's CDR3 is CASSIWTGADGELFF. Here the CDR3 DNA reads TGTGCCAGTAGTATTTGGACAGGGGCGGACGGGGAGCTGTTTTTT.

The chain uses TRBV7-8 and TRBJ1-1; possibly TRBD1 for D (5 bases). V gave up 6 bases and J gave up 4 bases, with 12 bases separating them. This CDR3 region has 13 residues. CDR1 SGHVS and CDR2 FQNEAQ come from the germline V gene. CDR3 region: CASRGRETTEAFF. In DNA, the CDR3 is TGTGCCAGCAGGGGCAGGGAGACCACTGAAGCTTTCTTT.

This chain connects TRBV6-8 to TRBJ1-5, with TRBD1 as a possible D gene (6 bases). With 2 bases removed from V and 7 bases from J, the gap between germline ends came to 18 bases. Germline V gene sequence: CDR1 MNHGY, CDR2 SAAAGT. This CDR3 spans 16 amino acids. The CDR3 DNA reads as TGTGCCAGCAGTTACGCTAACCCAGGGAGGGGGCAGCCCCAGCATTTT. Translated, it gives CASSYANPGRGQPQHF.